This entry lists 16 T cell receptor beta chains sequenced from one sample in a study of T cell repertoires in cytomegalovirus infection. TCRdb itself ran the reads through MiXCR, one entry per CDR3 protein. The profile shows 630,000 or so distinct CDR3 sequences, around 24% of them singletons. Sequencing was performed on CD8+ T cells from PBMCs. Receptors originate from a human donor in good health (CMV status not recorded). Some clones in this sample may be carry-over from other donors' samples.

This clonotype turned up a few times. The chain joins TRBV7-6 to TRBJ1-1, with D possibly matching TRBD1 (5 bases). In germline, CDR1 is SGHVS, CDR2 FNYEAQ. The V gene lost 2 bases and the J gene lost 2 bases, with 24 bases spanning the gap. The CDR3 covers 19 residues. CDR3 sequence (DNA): TGTGCCAGCAGCTTATGGGAGCAGGTCAGGGATGAGGCCAACACTGAAGCTTTCTTT. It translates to CASSLWEQVRDEANTEAFF.

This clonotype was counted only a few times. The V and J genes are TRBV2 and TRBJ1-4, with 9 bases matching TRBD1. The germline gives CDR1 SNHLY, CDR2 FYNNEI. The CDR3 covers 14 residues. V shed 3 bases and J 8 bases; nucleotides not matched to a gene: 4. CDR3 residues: CASSDTGGWEKLFF. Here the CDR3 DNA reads TGTGCCAGCAGTGATACAGGGGGCTGGGAAAAACTGTTTTTT.

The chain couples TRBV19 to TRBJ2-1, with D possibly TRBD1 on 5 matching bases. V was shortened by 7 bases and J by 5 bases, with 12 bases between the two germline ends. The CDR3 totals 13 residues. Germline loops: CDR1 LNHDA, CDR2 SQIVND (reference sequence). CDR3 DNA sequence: TGTGCCAGTACCTGGCCAGGGAACAATGAGCAGTTCTTC. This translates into CASTWPGNNEQFF.

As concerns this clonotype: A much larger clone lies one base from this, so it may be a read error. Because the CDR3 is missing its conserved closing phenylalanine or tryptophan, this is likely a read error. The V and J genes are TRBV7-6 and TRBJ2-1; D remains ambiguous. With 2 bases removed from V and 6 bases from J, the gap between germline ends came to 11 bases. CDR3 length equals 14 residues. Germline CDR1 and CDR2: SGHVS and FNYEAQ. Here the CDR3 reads CASSLNPVGNEQFS. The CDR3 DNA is TGTGCCAGCAGCTTAAATCCGGTGGGCAATGAGCAGTTCTCC.

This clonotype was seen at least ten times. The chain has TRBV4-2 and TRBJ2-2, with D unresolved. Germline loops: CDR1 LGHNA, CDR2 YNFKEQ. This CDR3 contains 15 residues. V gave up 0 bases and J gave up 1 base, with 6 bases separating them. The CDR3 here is CASSQETENTGELFF. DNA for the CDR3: TGTGCCAGCAGCCAAGAAACTGAGAACACCGGGGAGCTGTTTTTT.

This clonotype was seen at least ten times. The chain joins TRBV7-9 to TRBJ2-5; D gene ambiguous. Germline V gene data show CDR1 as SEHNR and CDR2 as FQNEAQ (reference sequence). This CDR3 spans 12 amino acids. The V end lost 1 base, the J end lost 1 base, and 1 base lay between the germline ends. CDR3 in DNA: TGTGCCAGCAGCTTAGGCCAAGAGACCCAGTACTTC. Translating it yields CASSLGQETQYF.

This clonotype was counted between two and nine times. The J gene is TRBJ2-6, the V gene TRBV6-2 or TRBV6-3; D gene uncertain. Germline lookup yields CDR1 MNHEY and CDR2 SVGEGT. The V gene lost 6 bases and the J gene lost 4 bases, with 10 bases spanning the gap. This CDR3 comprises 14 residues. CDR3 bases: TGTGCCAGCAGGGGGTCGGAAGGGGCCAACGTCCTGACTTTC. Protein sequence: CASRGSEGANVLTF.

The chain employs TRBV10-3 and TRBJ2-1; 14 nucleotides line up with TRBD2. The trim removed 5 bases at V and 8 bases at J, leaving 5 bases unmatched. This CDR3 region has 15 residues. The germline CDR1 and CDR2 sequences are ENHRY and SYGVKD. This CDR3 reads CAISPTSGGEHEQFF. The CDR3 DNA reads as TGTGCCATCAGTCCGACTAGCGGGGGGGAACATGAGCAGTTCTTC.

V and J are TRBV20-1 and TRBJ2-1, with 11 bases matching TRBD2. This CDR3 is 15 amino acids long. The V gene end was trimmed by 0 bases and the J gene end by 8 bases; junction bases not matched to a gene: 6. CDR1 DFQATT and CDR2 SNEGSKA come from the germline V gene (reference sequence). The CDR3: CSARDYSGGADEQFF. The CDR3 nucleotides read TGCAGTGCTAGAGATTATAGCGGGGGGGCGGATGAGCAGTTCTTC.

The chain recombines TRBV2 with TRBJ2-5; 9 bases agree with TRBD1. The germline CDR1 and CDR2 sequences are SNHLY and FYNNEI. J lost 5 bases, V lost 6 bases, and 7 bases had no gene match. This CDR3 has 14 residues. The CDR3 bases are TGTGCCAGCAGCCCGGGACAGGGAGGGGAGACCCAGTACTTC. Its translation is CASSPGQGGETQYF.

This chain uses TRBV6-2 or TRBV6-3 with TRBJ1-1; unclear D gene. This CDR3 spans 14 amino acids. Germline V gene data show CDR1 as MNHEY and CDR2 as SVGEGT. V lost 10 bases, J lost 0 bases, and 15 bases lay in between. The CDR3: CATVARVMNTEAFF. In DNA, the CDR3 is TGTGCCACCGTGGCAAGGGTCATGAACACTGAAGCTTTCTTT.

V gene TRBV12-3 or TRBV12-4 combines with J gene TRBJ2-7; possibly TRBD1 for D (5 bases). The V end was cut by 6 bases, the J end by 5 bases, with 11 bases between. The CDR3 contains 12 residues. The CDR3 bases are TGTGCCAGCAGCTTGGGGCCGGACGAGCAGTACTTC. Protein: CASSLGPDEQYF.

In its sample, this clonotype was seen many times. The CDR3 protein is CASSFTSGGTDTQYF. CDR3 DNA sequence: TGTGCCAGCAGCTTCACTAGCGGGGGGACAGATACGCAGTATTTT. This rearrangement joins TRBV7-2 to TRBJ2-3, with 12 nucleotides matching TRBD2. This CDR3 spans 15 amino acids. Losses at the gene ends were 3 bases for V and 3 bases for J; bases not matched to a gene: 1. CDR1 and CDR2 from the germline V gene are SGHTA and FQGNSA.

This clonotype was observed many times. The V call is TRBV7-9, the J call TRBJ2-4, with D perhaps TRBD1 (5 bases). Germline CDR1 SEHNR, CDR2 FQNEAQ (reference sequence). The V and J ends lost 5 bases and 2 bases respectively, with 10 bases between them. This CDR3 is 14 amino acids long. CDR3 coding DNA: TGTGCCAGCAGCGAAGGGGATACCAAAAACATTCAGTACTTC. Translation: CASSEGDTKNIQYF.

The CDR3 nucleotides are TGTGCCAGCAGGCCAGGGGTTCCATACTACGAGCAGTACTTC. Translated: CASRPGVPYYEQYF. The rearrangement joins TRBV27 to TRBJ2-7, with D possibly TRBD1 on 6 matching bases. This CDR3 comprises 14 residues. Germline CDR1 reads MNHEY; CDR2 reads SMNVEV (reference sequence). Trimming cost V 6 bases and J 3 bases, with 15 bases left between them.

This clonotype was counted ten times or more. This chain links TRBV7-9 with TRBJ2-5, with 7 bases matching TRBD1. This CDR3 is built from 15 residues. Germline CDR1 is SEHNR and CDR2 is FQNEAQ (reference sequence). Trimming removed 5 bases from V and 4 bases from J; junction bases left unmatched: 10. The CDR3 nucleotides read TGTGCCAGCAGCCCCAACGATAGGGGGCCAGAGACCCAGTACTTC. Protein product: CASSPNDRGPETQYF.